The sequence of this TCR beta chain was determined in a study of cytomegalovirus exposure and HLA in healthy donors. PCR employed 60 Vbeta and 13 Jbeta primers. The repertoire was sequenced with immunoSEQ multiplex PCR; TCRdb's copy has only in-frame clones and lacks some. The data contain fewer than 250,000 clones, roughly 75% of them seen just once; the ten biggest clones take up 4% to 5%. Points on this clone: The antigen is unknown.

The CDR3 contains 14 residues. Germline V CDR1 and CDR2: SEHNR, FQNEAQ (reference sequence). The ends were cut back, 3 bases at V and 10 bases at J, with 13 bases in the middle. Points from the study as a whole: Apart from CMV serostatus, no immune exposure information was available. A later analysis showed HLA-associated TCR beta chains outstripping equally common others in clonal expansion. Fewer than 20,000 TCR beta sequences were associated with HLA alleles at 0.05 false discovery rate in a later analysis.

This clonotype originated in a man aged 25-45 years in good health and CMV-seropositive. The V and J genes are TRBV7-9 and TRBJ1-6; no clear D. Sequenced sample: PBMCs. The CDR3 DNA reads as TGTGCCAGCAGCTTCCCCATTACACCCTCACCCCTCCACTTT. It specifies CASSFPITPSPLHF.